This TCR beta chain was identified during a study of spatial heterogeneity in lung cancer. Study in general: Beta-chain sequences were consistently detected more often than alpha-chain sequences.

As for time point: sample taken at primary tumor resection. No cells were sorted before sequencing. The whole RNA sequenced was extracted from tumor, nontumor lung or frozen PBMC. The roughly 66 donors had untreated early-stage non-small cell lung cancer. General study results and limits: Resection blood, more than follow-up blood, showed ubiquitous expanded tumor TCRs.

This clonotype was counted ten times or more. Its antigen is unidentified. This CDR3 comprises 13 residues. The germline gives CDR1 SGHTA, CDR2 FQGTGA. Unmatched junction bases numbered 7, after V lost 5 bases and J lost 7 bases. All TCR cDNA molecules were individually tagged with a unique molecular identifier. TCRdb processed the 5' RACE reads anew with MiXCR; each CDR3 protein has one entry. The sample includes about 48,000 distinct CDR3 sequences, roughly 5% of them seen just once. This specimen was PBMCs, taken at surgery. The receptor was derived from a male donor with early-stage non-small cell lung cancer. This chain links TRBV7-3 with TRBJ1-1; 7 nucleotides agree with TRBD1. Here the CDR3 DNA reads TGTGCCAGCAGCCTAGACAGGGCTAATGAAGCTTTCTTT. Its protein is CASSLDRANEAFF. Together with reference TRBV7-3 and TRBJ1-1, the CDR3 gives the full variable domain: GAGVSQTPSNKVTEKGKYVELRCDPISGHTALYWYRQSLGQGPEFLIYFQGTGAADDSGLPNDRFFAVRPEGSVSTLKIQRTERGDSAVYLCASSLDRANEAFFGQGTRLTVV.